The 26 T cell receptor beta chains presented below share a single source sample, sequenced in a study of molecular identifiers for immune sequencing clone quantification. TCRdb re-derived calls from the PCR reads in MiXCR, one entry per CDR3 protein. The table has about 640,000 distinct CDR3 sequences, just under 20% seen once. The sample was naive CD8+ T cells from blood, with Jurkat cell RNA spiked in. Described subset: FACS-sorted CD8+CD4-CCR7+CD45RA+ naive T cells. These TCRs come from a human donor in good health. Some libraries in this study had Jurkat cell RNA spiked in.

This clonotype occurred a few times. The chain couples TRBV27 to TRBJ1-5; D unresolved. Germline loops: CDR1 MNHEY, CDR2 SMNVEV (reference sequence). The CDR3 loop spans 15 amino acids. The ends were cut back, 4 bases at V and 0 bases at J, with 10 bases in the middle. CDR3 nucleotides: TGTGCCAGCAGTTCGCAGGAGAATAGCAATCAGCCCCAGCATTTT. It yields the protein CASSSQENSNQPQHF.

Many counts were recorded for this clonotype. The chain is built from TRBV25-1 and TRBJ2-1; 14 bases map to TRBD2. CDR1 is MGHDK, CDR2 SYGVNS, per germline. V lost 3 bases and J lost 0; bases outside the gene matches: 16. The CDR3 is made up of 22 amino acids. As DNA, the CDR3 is TGTGCCAGCAGTGACCTTGACTCGGGACTAGCGGGAGCAACCAGCTCCTACAATGAGCAGTTCTTC. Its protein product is CASSDLDSGLAGATSSYNEQFF.

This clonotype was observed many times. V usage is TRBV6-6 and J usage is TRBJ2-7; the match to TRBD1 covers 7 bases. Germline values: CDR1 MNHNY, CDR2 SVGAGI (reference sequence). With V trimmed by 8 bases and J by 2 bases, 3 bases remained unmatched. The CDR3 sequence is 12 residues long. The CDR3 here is CASSGQPYEQYF. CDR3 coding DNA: TGTGCCAGCTCGGGACAGCCCTACGAGCAGTACTTC.

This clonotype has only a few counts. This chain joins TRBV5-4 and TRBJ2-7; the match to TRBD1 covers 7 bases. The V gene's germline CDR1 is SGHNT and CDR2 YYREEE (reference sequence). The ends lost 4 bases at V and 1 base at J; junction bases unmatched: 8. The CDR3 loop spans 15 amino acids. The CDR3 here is CASSQGQEKSYEQYF. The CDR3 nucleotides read TGTGCCAGCAGCCAAGGACAGGAAAAGTCCTACGAGCAGTACTTC.

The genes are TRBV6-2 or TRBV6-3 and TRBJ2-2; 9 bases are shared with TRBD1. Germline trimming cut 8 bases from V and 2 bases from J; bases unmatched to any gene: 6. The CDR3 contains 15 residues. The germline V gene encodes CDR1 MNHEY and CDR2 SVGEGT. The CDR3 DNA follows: TGTGCCAGCTCGGACAGGGGTCAAAACACCGGGGAGCTGTTTTTT. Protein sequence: CASSDRGQNTGELFF.

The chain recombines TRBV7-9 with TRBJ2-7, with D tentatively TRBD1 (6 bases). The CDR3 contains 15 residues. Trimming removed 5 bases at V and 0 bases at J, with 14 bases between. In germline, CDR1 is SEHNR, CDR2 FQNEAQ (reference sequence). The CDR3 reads CASSDTDRISYEQYF. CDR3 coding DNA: TGTGCCAGCAGCGATACCGACAGGATCTCCTACGAGCAGTACTTC.

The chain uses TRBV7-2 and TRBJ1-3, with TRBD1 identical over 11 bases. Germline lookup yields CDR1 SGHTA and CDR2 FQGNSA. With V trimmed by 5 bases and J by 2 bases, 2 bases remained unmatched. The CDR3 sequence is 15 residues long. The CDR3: CASSEGQGAGNTIYF. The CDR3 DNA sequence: TGTGCCAGCAGCGAGGGACAGGGGGCTGGAAACACCATATATTTT.

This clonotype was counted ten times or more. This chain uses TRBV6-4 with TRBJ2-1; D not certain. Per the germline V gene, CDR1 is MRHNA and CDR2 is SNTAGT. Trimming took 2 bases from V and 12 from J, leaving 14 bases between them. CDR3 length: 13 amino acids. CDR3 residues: CASSDGRLGAQFF. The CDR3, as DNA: TGTGCCAGCAGTGACGGGCGCCTAGGCGCGCAGTTCTTC.

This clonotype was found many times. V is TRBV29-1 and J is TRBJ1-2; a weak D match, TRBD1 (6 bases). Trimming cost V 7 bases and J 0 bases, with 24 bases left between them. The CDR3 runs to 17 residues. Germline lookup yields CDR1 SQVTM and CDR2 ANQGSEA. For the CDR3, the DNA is TGCAGCGCCGACCACCCGACAGGCCCCACTACTAACTATGGCTACACCTTC. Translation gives CSADHPTGPTTNYGYTF.

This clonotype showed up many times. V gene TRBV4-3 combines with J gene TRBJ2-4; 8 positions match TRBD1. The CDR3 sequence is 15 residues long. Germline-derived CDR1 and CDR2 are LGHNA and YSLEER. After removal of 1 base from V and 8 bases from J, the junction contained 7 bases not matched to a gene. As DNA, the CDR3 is TGCGCCAGCAGCCAAGGTTCACAGGGGGTTTACATTCAGTACTTC. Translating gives CASSQGSQGVYIQYF.

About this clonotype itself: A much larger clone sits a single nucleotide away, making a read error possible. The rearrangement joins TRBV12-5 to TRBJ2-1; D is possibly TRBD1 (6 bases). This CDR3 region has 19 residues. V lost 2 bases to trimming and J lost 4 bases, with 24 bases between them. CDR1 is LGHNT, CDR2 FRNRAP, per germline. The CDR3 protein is CASGLLPGRRTDVYNEQFF. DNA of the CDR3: TGTGCTAGTGGTTTGCTACCTGGGCGAAGGACAGACGTGTACAATGAGCAGTTCTTC.

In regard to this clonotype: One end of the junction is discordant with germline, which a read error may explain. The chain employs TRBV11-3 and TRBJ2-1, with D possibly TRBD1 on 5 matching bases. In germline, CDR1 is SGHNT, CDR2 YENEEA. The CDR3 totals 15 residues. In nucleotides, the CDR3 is TGTGCCAGCGGCTTAGGGGTGATTAGTTACAATGAGCAGTTCTTC. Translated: CASGLGVISYNEQFF.

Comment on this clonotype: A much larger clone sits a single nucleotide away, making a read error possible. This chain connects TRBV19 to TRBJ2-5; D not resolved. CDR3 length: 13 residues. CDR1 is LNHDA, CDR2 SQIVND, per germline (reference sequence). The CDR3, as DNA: TGTGCCAGTAGCTACCACTCGGAAGAGGCCCAGTACTTC. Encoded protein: CASSYHSEEAQYF.

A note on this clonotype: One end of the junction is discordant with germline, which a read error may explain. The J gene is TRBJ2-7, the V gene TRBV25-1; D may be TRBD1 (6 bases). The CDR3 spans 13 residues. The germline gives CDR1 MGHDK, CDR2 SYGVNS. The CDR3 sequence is CASSNGQTYEQCF. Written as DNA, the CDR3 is TGTGCCAGCAGTAACGGACAGACCTACGAGCAGTGCTTC.

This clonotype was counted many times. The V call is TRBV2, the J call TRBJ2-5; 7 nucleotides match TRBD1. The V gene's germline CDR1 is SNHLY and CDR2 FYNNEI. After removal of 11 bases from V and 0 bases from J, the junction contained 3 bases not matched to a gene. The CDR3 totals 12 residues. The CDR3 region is CAGQGDQETQYF. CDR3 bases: TGTGCCGGTCAGGGGGACCAAGAGACCCAGTACTTC.

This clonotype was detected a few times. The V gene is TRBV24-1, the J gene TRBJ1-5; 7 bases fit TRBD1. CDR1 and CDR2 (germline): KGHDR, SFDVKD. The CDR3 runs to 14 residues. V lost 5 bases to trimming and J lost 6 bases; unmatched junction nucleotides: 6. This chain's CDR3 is CATSVGGGGQPQHF. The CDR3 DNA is TGTGCCACCAGTGTAGGAGGGGGCGGTCAGCCCCAGCATTTT.

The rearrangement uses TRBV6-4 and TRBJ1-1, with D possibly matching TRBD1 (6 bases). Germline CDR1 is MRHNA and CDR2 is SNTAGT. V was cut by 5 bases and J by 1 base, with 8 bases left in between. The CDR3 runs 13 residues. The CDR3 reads CASSKQGNTEAFF. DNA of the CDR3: TGTGCCAGCAGTAAACAGGGGAACACTGAAGCTTTCTTT.

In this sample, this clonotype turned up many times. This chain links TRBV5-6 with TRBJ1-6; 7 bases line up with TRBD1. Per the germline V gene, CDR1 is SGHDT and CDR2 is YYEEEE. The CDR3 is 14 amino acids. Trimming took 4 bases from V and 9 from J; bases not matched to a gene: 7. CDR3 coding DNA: TGTGCCAGCAGCGTGACAGGGACCCGTTCACCCCTCCACTTT. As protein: CASSVTGTRSPLHF.

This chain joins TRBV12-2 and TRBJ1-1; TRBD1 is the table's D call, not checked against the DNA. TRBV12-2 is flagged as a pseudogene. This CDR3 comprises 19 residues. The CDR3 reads CASRSRGTGGEKEDTEAFF. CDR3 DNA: TGTGCAAGTCGCTCTCGCGGGACAGGGGGCGAGAAGGAAGACACTGAAGCTTTCTTT.

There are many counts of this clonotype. The CDR3 region is CASSHGVGAAEQYF. The CDR3 DNA reads as TGCGCCAGCAGCCACGGGGTAGGGGCGGCTGAGCAGTACTTC. This sequence joins TRBV4-3 and TRBJ2-7; D might be TRBD1 or TRBD2, each matching 5 bases. The CDR3 spans 14 residues. Between the trimmed V and J ends, which lost 3 bases and 7 bases, there was a span of 16 bases. CDR1 is LGHNA, CDR2 YSLEER, per germline.

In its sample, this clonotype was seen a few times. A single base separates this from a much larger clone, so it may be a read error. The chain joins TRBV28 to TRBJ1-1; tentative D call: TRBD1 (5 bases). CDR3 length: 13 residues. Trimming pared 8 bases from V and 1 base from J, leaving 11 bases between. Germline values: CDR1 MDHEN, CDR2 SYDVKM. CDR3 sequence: CASLDSSNTEAFF. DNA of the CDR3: TGTGCCAGCTTAGACAGCTCGAACACTGAAGCTTTCTTT.

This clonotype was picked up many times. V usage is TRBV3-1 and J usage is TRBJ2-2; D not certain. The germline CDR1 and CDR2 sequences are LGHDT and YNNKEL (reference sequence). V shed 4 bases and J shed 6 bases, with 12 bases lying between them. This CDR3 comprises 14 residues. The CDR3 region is CASSPGGFPGELFF. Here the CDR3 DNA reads TGTGCCAGCAGCCCCGGTGGATTTCCCGGGGAGCTGTTTTTT.

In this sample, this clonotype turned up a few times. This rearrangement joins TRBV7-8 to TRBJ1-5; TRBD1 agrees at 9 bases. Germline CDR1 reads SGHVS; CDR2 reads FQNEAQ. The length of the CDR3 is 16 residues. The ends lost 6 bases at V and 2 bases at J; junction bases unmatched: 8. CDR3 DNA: TGTGCCAGCAGTCCCGGACAGGGGATTGGCAATCAGCCCCAGCATTTT. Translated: CASSPGQGIGNQPQHF.

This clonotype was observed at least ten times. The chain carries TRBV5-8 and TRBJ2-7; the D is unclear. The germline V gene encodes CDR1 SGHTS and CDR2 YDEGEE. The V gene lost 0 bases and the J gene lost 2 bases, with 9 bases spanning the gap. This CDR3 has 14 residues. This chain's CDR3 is CASSLDITPYEQYF. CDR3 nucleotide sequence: TGTGCCAGCAGCTTGGACATAACGCCCTACGAGCAGTACTTC.

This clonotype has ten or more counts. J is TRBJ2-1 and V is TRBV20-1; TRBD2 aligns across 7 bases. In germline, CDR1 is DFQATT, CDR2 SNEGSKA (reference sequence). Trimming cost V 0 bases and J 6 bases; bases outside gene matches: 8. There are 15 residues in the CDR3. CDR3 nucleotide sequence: TGCAGTGCTAGAGATTACGCGGGAGCGGGCAATGAGCAGTTCTTC. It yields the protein CSARDYAGAGNEQFF.

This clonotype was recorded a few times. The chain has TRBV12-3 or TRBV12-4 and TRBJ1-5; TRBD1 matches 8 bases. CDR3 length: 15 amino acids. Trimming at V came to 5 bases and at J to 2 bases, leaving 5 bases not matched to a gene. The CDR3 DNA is TGTGCCAGCAGTGTTACAGGGGGAGGCAATCAGCCCCAGCATTTT. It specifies CASSVTGGGNQPQHF.